This TCR beta chain was documented in a study of T cell responses to AZD1222 COVID-19 vaccine. Only in-frame clones appear in the TCRdb table, and some are missing; sequencing was by immunoSEQ multiplex PCR. The sample holds over 130,000 clones. General study findings and limits: Clonal diversity may have been underestimated in mostly white British donors.

A note on this clone: As yet, its antigen is unknown.

The V and J ends lost 2 bases and 4 bases, in that order; junction bases with no gene match: 2. Per the germline V gene, CDR1 is SNHLY and CDR2 is FYNNEI. This CDR3 spans 14 amino acids. The rearrangement joins TRBV2 to TRBJ2-1; the match to TRBD1 covers 7 bases. This receptor was identified in an adult in good health. Source material: peripheral blood. In DNA form, the CDR3 reads TGTGCCAGCAGTGAACCAGGGGGTTACAATGAGCAGTTCTTC. Translating gives CASSEPGGYNEQFF.